The 31 T cell receptor beta chains in this list originate from one sample, sequenced in a study of molecular identifiers for immune sequencing clone quantification. TCRdb independently ran MiXCR on the PCR reads; one entry per CDR3 protein. The sample contains about 640,000 distinct CDR3 sequences, just under 20% of which appear only once. The source material was naive CD8+ T cells from blood, with Jurkat cell RNA spiked in. The subset here: FACS-sorted CD8+CD4-CCR7+CD45RA+ naive T cells. These receptors were collected from a human donor in good health. Some libraries in this study had Jurkat cell RNA spiked in.

This clonotype was detected many times. The rearrangement links TRBV4-3 to TRBJ2-6; 10 bases match TRBD1. This CDR3 contains 20 residues. V was pared by 1 base and J by 0 bases, with 9 bases of the junction left unmatched. Per the germline V gene, CDR1 is LGHNA and CDR2 is YSLEER. CDR3 loop: CASSQVDRGPENSGANVLTF. The DNA for the CDR3 is TGCGCCAGCAGCCAAGTAGACAGGGGGCCCGAGAACTCTGGGGCCAACGTCCTGACTTTC.

This clonotype came up many times. V usage is TRBV3-1 and J usage is TRBJ2-7; D is ambiguous. Trimming left V 4 bases short and J 0 bases short, with 10 bases between. The CDR3 is 14 residues long. From germline, CDR1 is LGHDT and CDR2 YNNKEL (reference sequence). CDR3 region: CASSPTALSYEQYF. The DNA for the CDR3 is TGTGCCAGCAGCCCAACAGCGCTCTCCTACGAGCAGTACTTC.

Worth noting for this clonotype: A read error may explain this, as a much larger clone is one base away. The chain combines TRBV6-5 with TRBJ1-1, with TRBD1 matching over 9 bases. Germline V gives CDR1 MNHEY, CDR2 SVGAGI. The length of the CDR3 is 14 residues. CDR3 region: CASRPGTGNTVAFF. DNA of the CDR3: TGTGCCAGCAGGCCTGGGACAGGGAACACTGTAGCTTTCTTT.

This clonotype was detected many times. The V and J genes are TRBV9 and TRBJ2-3, with D tentatively TRBD1 or TRBD2 (5 bases each). The CDR3 is 14 residues long. Germline CDR1 reads SGDLS; CDR2 reads YYNGEE. V lost 4 bases and J 3 bases, leaving 12 bases between the germline ends. CDR3 amino acids: CASSFSRETDTQYF. The DNA of the CDR3 is TGTGCCAGCAGCTTCTCCAGGGAGACAGATACGCAGTATTTT.

The rearrangement links TRBV7-3 to TRBJ2-1, with 7 bases aligning to TRBD2. The V gene's germline CDR1 is SGHTA and CDR2 FQGTGA. The V gene end was trimmed by 2 bases and the J gene end by 2 bases; junction bases not matched to a gene: 6. The CDR3 length is 16 residues. The CDR3 spells CASSLGASGTYNEQFF. In DNA form, the CDR3 reads TGTGCCAGCAGCTTAGGGGCTAGCGGTACCTACAATGAGCAGTTCTTC.

The rearrangement links TRBV28 to TRBJ2-1, with a tentative D call TRBD1 (6 bases). This CDR3 contains 13 residues. Per germline, CDR1 MDHEN and CDR2 SYDVKM. The ends were cut back, 2 bases at V and 12 bases at J, with 14 bases in the middle. CDR3 sequence: CASSLQVKDRQFF. The CDR3 DNA reads as TGTGCCAGCAGTTTACAAGTAAAGGACAGGCAGTTCTTC.

This clonotype showed up many times. The rearrangement joins TRBV28 to TRBJ1-6, with 9 nucleotides matching TRBD1. The CDR3 is 15 residues long. Germline V gene sequence: CDR1 MDHEN, CDR2 SYDVKM. Trimming cost V 5 bases and J 10 bases; bases outside gene matches: 9. The DNA for the CDR3 is TGTGCCAGCAGTCATGACAGGGGGGCCTTCTCACCCCTCCACTTT. As protein: CASSHDRGAFSPLHF.

This clonotype was seen a handful of times. A read error may produce the germline difference seen at one junction end. V gene TRBV12-3 or TRBV12-4 combines with J gene TRBJ1-1, with D unresolved. The CDR3 has 12 amino acids. The CDR3 sequence: CASSFGNTEASF. Here the CDR3 DNA reads TGTGCCAGCAGTTTCGGTAACACTGAAGCTTCCTTT.

A few counts support this clonotype. V and J are TRBV27 and TRBJ2-5; D perhaps matches TRBD1 (5 bases). V was shortened by 4 bases and J by 5 bases, with 17 bases between the two germline ends. The CDR3 runs to 15 residues. Germline CDR1 reads MNHEY; CDR2 reads SMNVEV (reference sequence). This CDR3 reads CASSSILQGDETQYF. The CDR3 coding sequence is TGTGCCAGCAGTTCCATACTCCAGGGCGATGAGACCCAGTACTTC.

This clonotype has more than one count but fewer than ten. V is TRBV5-6 and J is TRBJ1-3, with D maybe TRBD1 (6 bases). Germline lookup yields CDR1 SGHDT and CDR2 YYEEEE. Trimming took 5 bases from V and 0 from J, leaving 15 bases between them. The CDR3 spans 16 residues. The CDR3 DNA reads TGTGCCAGCAGGGGGGCCGGCCACAGCTCTGGAAACACCATATATTTT. Encoded protein: CASRGAGHSSGNTIYF.

This clonotype was picked up many times. The rearrangement uses TRBV7-6 and TRBJ2-2, with 12 nucleotides matching TRBD2. The CDR3 has 15 amino acids. CDR1 is SGHVS, CDR2 FNYEAQ, per germline. V gave up 6 bases and J gave up 6 bases; unmatched junction bases: 5. The CDR3: CASSPLAGGAGELFF. CDR3 nucleotide sequence: TGTGCCAGCAGTCCCCTAGCGGGGGGGGCCGGGGAGCTGTTTTTT.

This clonotype was seen repeatedly, ten times or more. This chain links TRBV7-8 with TRBJ2-1; D remains unclear. CDR1 and CDR2 from the germline V gene are SGHVS and FQNEAQ. This CDR3 is 12 amino acids long. V was trimmed by 2 bases and J by 5 bases, leaving 4 bases between them. The CDR3 sequence is CASSLTNNEQFF. DNA for the CDR3: TGTGCCAGCAGCTTAACGAACAATGAGCAGTTCTTC.

CDR3 protein: CASSYSMSRGQKNIQYF. The CDR3 coding sequence is TGTGCCAGCAGTTACTCGATGTCCAGGGGGCAGAAAAACATTCAGTACTTC. The chain links TRBV6-5 to TRBJ2-4; TRBD1 matches 8 bases. Germline lookup yields CDR1 MNHEY and CDR2 SVGAGI. The CDR3 is made up of 17 amino acids. With 0 bases clipped from V and 4 bases from J, the junction kept 8 bases outside the gene matches.

This clonotype was observed at least ten times. The rearrangement links TRBV6-1 to TRBJ2-7; no reliable D call. Germline CDR1 MNHNS, CDR2 SASEGT. The ends were cut back, 4 bases at V and 4 bases at J, with 11 bases in the middle. This CDR3 has 13 amino acids. The CDR3 nucleotides are TGTGCCAGCAGTGTTTCGGCTATTTACGAGCAGTACTTC. Protein product: CASSVSAIYEQYF.

This clonotype was detected ten times or more. This rearrangement joins TRBV12-3 or TRBV12-4 to TRBJ2-3; D is perhaps TRBD2 (7 bases). V dropped 6 bases and J dropped 0 bases, with 16 bases sitting between them. The CDR3 runs to 16 residues. The CDR3 DNA is TGTGCCAGCAGCCCCGGGGAGGGGGGTAGCACAGATACGCAGTATTTT. This translates into CASSPGEGGSTDTQYF.

With respect to this clonotype: This may come from a read error, since a much larger clone is one base off. Here the CDR3 DNA reads TGCAGTGCTAGAGCCCTGGGCGGCTATCAGCCCCAGCATTTT. Amino acids: CSARALGGYQPQHF. The chain couples TRBV20-1 to TRBJ1-5, with D hard to call. The CDR3 sequence is 14 residues long. Germline V gene lookup returns CDR1 DFQATT and CDR2 SNEGSKA (reference sequence). Trimming pared 1 base from V and 5 bases from J, leaving 12 bases between.

Many counts were recorded for this clonotype. This chain links TRBV6-6 with TRBJ2-7; D not certain. This CDR3 is 13 amino acids long. Trimming took 2 bases from V and 5 from J, leaving 10 bases between them. Germline V gives CDR1 MNHNY, CDR2 SVGAGI (reference sequence). The CDR3 is CASSYSLNNEQYF. CDR3 nucleotides: TGTGCCAGCAGTTACAGTCTTAATAACGAGCAGTACTTC.

This clonotype was counted many times. The chain employs TRBV7-6 and TRBJ2-7; D unresolved. The CDR3 has 13 residues. Germline V gene sequence: CDR1 SGHVS, CDR2 FNYEAQ. The V end was cut by 4 bases, the J end by 6 bases, with 13 bases between. CDR3 in amino acids: CASSSGATSEQYF. The CDR3 nucleotides are TGTGCCAGCAGCTCCGGAGCGACCAGCGAGCAGTACTTC. Variable domain in full (rest from reference TRBV7-6 and TRBJ2-7): GAGVSQSPRYKVTKRGQDVALRCDPISGHVSLYWYRQALGQGPEFLTYFNYEAQQDKSGLPNDRFSAERPEGSISTLTIQRTEQRDSAMYRCASSSGATSEQYFGPGTRLTVT.

The sample holds a few counts of this clonotype. The genes are TRBV4-1 and TRBJ1-2; D gene ambiguous. Deletions cut 0 bases from V and 0 bases from J, with 11 bases between. The germline V gene encodes CDR1 MGHRA and CDR2 YSYEKL. This CDR3 spans 16 amino acids. The chain's CDR3 is CASSQDRIPTNYGYTF. CDR3 coding DNA: TGCGCCAGCAGCCAAGATCGAATACCAACTAACTATGGCTACACCTTC.

This clonotype showed up many times. This chain joins TRBV27 and TRBJ2-6; 7 bases are a match to TRBD1. V shed 4 bases, J shed 2 bases, and the junction held 11 bases outside the gene matches. The CDR3 has 18 residues. Germline values: CDR1 MNHEY, CDR2 SMNVEV (reference sequence). CDR3 protein: CASSSTARTGAGANVLTF. The CDR3 region has the DNA TGTGCCAGCAGTTCGACCGCAAGAACAGGGGCTGGGGCCAACGTCCTGACTTTC. The whole variable domain, remainder taken from reference TRBV27 and TRBJ2-6, is EAQVTQNPRYLITVTGKKLTVTCSQNMNHEYMSWYRQDPGLGLRQIYYSMNVEVTDKGDVPEGYKVSRKEKRNFPLILESPSPNQTSLYFCASSSTARTGAGANVLTFGAGSRLTVL.

This clonotype appeared a few times. Given the absence of the conserved phenylalanine or tryptophan at the CDR3 end, a read error is likely. The gene calls are TRBV29-1 and TRBJ1-1; D gene unclear. The CDR3 length is 11 residues. CDR1 and CDR2 (germline): SQVTM, ANQGSEA. The ends were cut back, 1 base at V and 0 bases at J, with 0 bases in the middle. The CDR3, as DNA: TGCAGCGTTGAAGTGAACACTGAAGCTTTCTTG. Translating gives CSVEVNTEAFL.

This clonotype was seen a handful of times. This chain uses TRBV27 with TRBJ1-6, with D tentatively TRBD1 (5 bases). V was trimmed by 2 bases and J by 7 bases, leaving 12 bases between them. The germline gives CDR1 MNHEY, CDR2 SMNVEV (reference sequence). The CDR3 is 15 amino acids. The CDR3 DNA reads as TGTGCCAGCAGTTTAATTGGGGGGAGGAATTCACCCCTCCACTTT. Protein: CASSLIGGRNSPLHF.

Notes on this clonotype: Germline and junction disagree at one end, which may indicate a read error. The V and J genes are TRBV5-4 and TRBJ2-7; unclear D gene. This CDR3 comprises 13 residues. The V gene's germline CDR1 is SGHNT and CDR2 YYREEE (reference sequence). This CDR3 reads CASSLADGYGQYF. The CDR3, as DNA: TGTGCCAGCAGCTTGGCCGACGGATACGGGCAGTACTTC.

This clonotype came up a few times. Given a much more abundant clone one base away, this may be a read error. The CDR3: CASSVMAAYSNQPQHF. CDR3 nucleotides: TGTGCCAGCAGCGTAATGGCAGCTTATAGCAATCAGCCCCAGCATTTT. The chain carries TRBV9 and TRBJ1-5; D not resolved. V was shortened by 1 base and J by 0 bases, with 11 bases between the two germline ends. Germline CDR1 and CDR2: SGDLS and YYNGEE. The CDR3 loop spans 16 amino acids.

The rearrangement links TRBV18 to TRBJ2-7; D call uncertain. Germline loops: CDR1 KGHSH, CDR2 LQKENI. Trimming left V 2 bases short and J 2 bases short, with 7 bases between. CDR3 length: 13 residues. The CDR3 DNA reads as TGTGCCAGCTCACCAGTCAGACCCTACGAGCAGTACTTC. This gives the protein CASSPVRPYEQYF.

This clonotype was picked up many times. The chain recombines TRBV15 with TRBJ1-6; D perhaps matches TRBD1 (5 bases). This CDR3 has 14 amino acids. V was cut by 4 bases and J by 8 bases, with 12 bases left in between. Germline values: CDR1 LNHNV, CDR2 YYDKDF (reference sequence). CDR3 loop: CATSNRGTYSPLHF. The CDR3 coding sequence is TGTGCCACCAGCAACCGGGGCACGTATTCACCCCTCCACTTT. The full variable domain, its missing parts supplied by reference TRBV15 and TRBJ1-6, is DAMVIQNPRYQVTQFGKPVTLSCSQTLNHNVMYWYQQKSSQAPKLLFHYYDKDFNNEADTPDNFQSRRPNTSFCFLDIRSPGLGDTAMYLCATSNRGTYSPLHFGNGTRLTVT.

This clonotype occurred many times. The J gene is TRBJ2-1, the V gene TRBV4-3; 7 bases fit TRBD2. Germline assignment: CDR1 LGHNA and CDR2 YSLEER. Trimming cost V 0 bases and J 4 bases; bases outside gene matches: 9. The CDR3 consists of 17 residues. The DNA of the CDR3 is TGCGCCAGCAGCCAAGATCATGGCGGGAGACAATACAATGAGCAGTTCTTC. Translated, it gives CASSQDHGGRQYNEQFF.

As concerns this clonotype: A much larger clone sits a single nucleotide away, making a read error possible. The chain combines TRBV7-9 with TRBJ1-3; 10 bases fit TRBD1. Trimming took 8 bases from V and 5 from J; bases not matched to a gene: 15. In germline, CDR1 is SEHNR, CDR2 FQNEAQ (reference sequence). This CDR3 is 17 amino acids long. This CDR3 reads CASGSPGETGGRNTIYF. The CDR3 DNA sequence: TGTGCCAGCGGCTCTCCCGGAGAGACAGGGGGCAGAAACACCATATATTTT. Combining the CDR3 with reference TRBV7-9 and TRBJ1-3 gives the whole variable domain DTGVSQNPRHKITKRGQNVTFRCDPISEHNRLYWYRQTLGQGPEFLTYFQNEAQLEKSRLLSDRFSAERPKGSFSTLEIQRTEQGDSAMYLCASGSPGETGGRNTIYFGEGSWLTVV.

This clonotype was seen ten or more times. V usage is TRBV30 and J usage is TRBJ1-1; D is perhaps TRBD1 (6 bases). From germline, CDR1 is GTSNPN and CDR2 SVGIG (reference sequence). The V and J ends lost 7 bases and 0 bases respectively, with 15 bases between them. This CDR3 contains 14 residues. As DNA, the CDR3 is TGTGCCTTGGACAGAGATGAAATGAACACTGAAGCTTTCTTT. It is translated as CALDRDEMNTEAFF.

This clonotype has only a few counts. The J gene is TRBJ2-1, the V gene TRBV4-3; TRBD2 matches at 8 bases. Germline CDR1 reads LGHNA; CDR2 reads YSLEER. The CDR3 has 18 amino acids. The V and J ends lost 0 bases and 8 bases, in that order; junction bases with no gene match: 15. In DNA form, the CDR3 reads TGCGCCAGCAGCCAAGATCTTATCAGCGGGAGCGGTATCCATGAGCAGTTCTTC. It encodes CASSQDLISGSGIHEQFF.

There are many counts of this clonotype. This chain links TRBV30 with TRBJ1-1, with unresolved D. Germline CDR1 and CDR2: GTSNPN and SVGIG (reference sequence). CDR3 length equals 13 residues. Deletions cut 2 bases from V and 3 bases from J, with 10 bases between. The chain's CDR3 is CAWSLWEHTEAFF. CDR3 coding DNA: TGTGCCTGGAGTCTGTGGGAACACACTGAAGCTTTCTTT.